This T cell receptor (beta chain) stems from a study of radiation and T cells in renal cell carcinoma. General study results and limits: From baseline, blood top tumor clonotypes peaked at 2 weeks post-radiation.

Time point defined: blood 4 weeks post-SBRT, at nephrectomy. The treatment is: 15 Gy SBRT to primary tumor, nephrectomy 4 weeks later. Nephrectomy followed 15 Gy stereotactic body radiation by 4 weeks. The data were produced by immunoSEQ multiplex PCR, yet TCRdb's version contains in-frame clones alone and is incomplete. The sample has tens of thousands of clones; around four fifths are singletons. This clone has only one observation. The antigen is undetermined. CDR1 LNHDA and CDR2 SQIVND come from the germline V gene (reference sequence). The V end lost 3 bases, the J end lost 6 bases, and 5 bases lay between the germline ends. This CDR3 contains 12 residues.

The rearrangement joins TRBV19 to TRBJ1-4, with no clear D. The TCR originated in a woman aged 55-70 years with renal cell carcinoma. Source: blood, taken from a patient whose treatment included radiotherapy and nephrectomy. This chain's CDR3 is CASSMMDEKLFF. In DNA form, the CDR3 reads TGTGCCAGTAGTATGATGGATGAAAAACTGTTTTTT.